The 5 T cell receptor beta chains reported below all come from one sample, sequenced in a study of blood T cell repertoires in COVID-19. TCRdb keeps only in-frame clones here, not all; method: immunoSEQ multiplex PCR. The sample lists 450,000 to 500,000 clones, approximately 85% occurring once. Sequences were obtained from peripheral blood. These receptors originate from a human donor in a cohort sampled during active COVID-19.

The J gene is TRBJ1-2, the V gene TRBV19; D not resolved. The V gene's germline CDR1 is LNHDA and CDR2 SQIVND (reference sequence). This CDR3 has 14 residues. V was clipped by 6 bases and J by 1 base, with 12 bases between them. This CDR3 reads CASSSGGRNYGYTF. The CDR3 DNA follows: TGTGCCAGTAGCTCGGGAGGACGTAACTATGGCTACACCTTC.

This chain joins TRBV11-2 and TRBJ2-5, with 12 bases matching TRBD2. V lost 1 base, J lost 2 bases, and 5 bases stayed unmatched. CDR3 size: 17 residues. Germline values: CDR1 SGHAT, CDR2 FQNNGV. The CDR3 loop reads CASSLGRLAGEQETQYF. CDR3 in DNA: TGTGCCAGCAGCTTAGGCCGACTAGCGGGAGAACAAGAGACCCAGTACTTC.

This chain's CDR3 is CASSSRRGRIDTQYF. The CDR3 region has the DNA TGTGCCAGCAGCTCTCGGCGGGGGCGTATCGATACGCAGTATTTT. The chain combines TRBV7-8 with TRBJ2-3, with D possibly TRBD2 on 7 matching bases. The CDR3 is 15 residues long. Germline V CDR1 and CDR2: SGHVS, FQNEAQ. Trimming removed 4 bases at V and 6 bases at J, with 17 bases between.

This chain joins TRBV5-1 and TRBJ2-5; TRBD2 is a possible D gene (6 bases). Germline loops: CDR1 SGHRS, CDR2 YFSETQ. This CDR3 has 15 amino acids. The V gene lost 4 bases and the J gene lost 3 bases, with 16 bases spanning the gap. CDR3 in amino acids: CASSPREMHEETQYF. In DNA form, the CDR3 reads TGCGCCAGCAGCCCCCGGGAGATGCATGAAGAGACCCAGTACTTC.

The rearrangement uses TRBV4-3 and TRBJ2-4, with 8 bases lining up with TRBD1. The CDR3 is 18 residues long. Per germline, CDR1 LGHNA and CDR2 YSLEER. V gave up 4 bases and J gave up 0 bases; unmatched junction bases: 11. This CDR3 is CASSLHRPQGGAKNIQYF. The CDR3, as DNA: TGCGCCAGCAGCCTCCACCGCCCACAGGGGGGAGCCAAAAACATTCAGTACTTC.